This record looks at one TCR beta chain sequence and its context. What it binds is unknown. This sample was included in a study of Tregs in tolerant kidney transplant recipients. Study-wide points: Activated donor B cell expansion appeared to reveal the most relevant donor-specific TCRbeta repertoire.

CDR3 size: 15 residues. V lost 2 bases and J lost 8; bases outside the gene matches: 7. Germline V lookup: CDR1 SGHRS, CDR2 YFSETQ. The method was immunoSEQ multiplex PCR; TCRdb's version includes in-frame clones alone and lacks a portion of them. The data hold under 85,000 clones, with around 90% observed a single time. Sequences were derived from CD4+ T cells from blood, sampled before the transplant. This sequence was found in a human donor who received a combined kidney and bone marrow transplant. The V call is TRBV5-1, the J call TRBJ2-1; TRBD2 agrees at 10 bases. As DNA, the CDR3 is TGCGCCAGCAGCTTTGAGAGCGGGAGGGCTTATGAGCAGTTCTTC. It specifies CASSFESGRAYEQFF.